This TCR beta chain was identified in a study of T-cell reconstitution after alpha-beta-depleted transplantation in children. Study outcomes and limitations: Some patients' high day-60 TCRbeta diversity was attributed to recipient cells surviving conditioning. T-cell counts and diversity were attributed mostly to newly produced T cells one year after transplant. Reported findings indicate that, about two months after transplant, alpha-beta T cells came from several hundred expanded clones, which were derived from non-depleted graft cells.

V dropped 6 bases and J dropped 2 bases, with 10 bases sitting between them. The CDR3 covers 13 residues. CDR1 MDHEN and CDR2 SYDVKM come from the germline V gene. Preparation of the TCRbeta library involved a method that used unique molecular identifiers. Each CDR3 protein is one row after TCRdb ran MiXCR on the PCR reads. The repertoire holds around 250,000 distinct CDR3 sequences, about 25% seen once, with about 2.6% in the top ten. In its sample, this clonotype was seen many times. Its antigen is unidentified. The chain uses TRBV28 and TRBJ2-5, with TRBD1 as a possible D gene (5 bases). Sequenced here: PBMCs, sampled before TCRalphabeta/CD19-depleted stem cell transplant. The sequence came from a girl aged 2 to 9 with Fanconi anemia, due to receive a stem cell transplant. CDR3: CASSSRVQETQYF. The CDR3 DNA sequence: TGTGCCAGCAGCAGCAGGGTTCAAGAGACCCAGTACTTC.